This T cell receptor beta chain is from a study of tumor-infiltrating lymphocytes in primary liver carcinoma. On the study more broadly: Each sample had roughly 3.5 to 8 million productive TCRbeta reads regardless of tissue type.

Regarding this clonotype: No antigen is known for it.

Germline loops: CDR1 SGHDN, CDR2 FVKESK. Trimming took 1 base from V and 7 from J; bases not matched to a gene: 4. There are 13 residues in the CDR3. General study points: Unsorted bulk processing meant the study did not compare CD4+ and CD8+ repertoires. With p = 0.039, the top-250-clone fraction in tumors significantly exceeded that in blood.

From around 520 ng of total RNA, TCR beta-specific cDNA was reverse-transcribed using a constant-region primer. It was through three nested multiplex PCR rounds of slightly modified ARM-PCR that TCR beta libraries arose. Two initial PCR rounds of roughly 10 cycles each paired TRBV1-TRBV30 forward primers with a C-beta reverse primer. From the multiplex PCR reads, TCRdb called clonotypes with MiXCR, one entry per CDR3 protein. The sample has around 330,000 distinct CDR3 sequences; approximately 58% are singletons. Germline DNA was extracted alongside blood RNA, which was obtained from unsorted whole blood. There were only treatment-naive patients, all with chronic HBV infection.

The rearrangement joins TRBV14 to TRBJ2-7; TRBD1 agrees at 7 bases. The specimen was peripheral blood. The receptor was isolated from a woman in her twenties or thirties with primary liver carcinoma and hepatitis B virus infection. The CDR3 coding sequence is TGTGCCAGCAGCCAAGTAGGGGGCGAAGAGCAGTACTTC. Its protein is CASSQVGGEEQYF.